The rows below give T cell receptor beta chains drawn from one sample of a study of blood T cell repertoires in COVID-19. Assay: immunoSEQ multiplex PCR; the TCRdb copy retains only in-frame clones and omits some. Of roughly 90,000 clones in the sample, 70% to 85% are singletons; the top ten hold approximately 3%. Source material: peripheral blood. Receptors were obtained from a woman aged 80 or over with COVID-19, enrolled during active disease. Each CDR3 is given with its conserved first and last residue. Each record gives: clone size, D gene, V gene, J gene, CDR3 length, CDR3 protein, CDR3 DNA. The D gene is left open where the match is weak. Clone size is not always given. Where it is, it says once, few, many or a class for expanded clones.

>-|-|TRBV12-3/TRBV12-4|TRBJ1-1|13
CASSWLGNTEAFF
TGTGCCAGCAGTTGGCTAGGGAACACTGAAGCTTTCTTT
>-|-|TRBV24-1|TRBJ1-3|12
CATSPHEDTIYF
TGTGCCACCAGTCCTCACGAGGACACCATATATTTT
>-|-|TRBV12-3/TRBV12-4|TRBJ2-7|13
CASSPATDYEQYF
TGTGCCAGCAGCCCGGCGACAGACTACGAGCAGTACTTC
>-|TRBD2|TRBV5-1|TRBJ2-2|17
CASSLLAGGLGTGELFF
TGCGCCAGCAGCCTACTAGCGGGAGGGCTGGGCACCGGGGAGCTGTTTTTT
>few|-|TRBV7-9|TRBJ1-3|18
CASSRPGGIQTSGNTIYF
TGTGCCAGCAGCCGGCCAGGTGGAATTCAAACTTCTGGAAACACCATATATTTT
>-|-|TRBV29-1|TRBJ1-2|11
CSAEFNYGYTF
TGCAGCGCAGAGTTTAACTATGGCTACACCTTC
>-|-|TRBV2|TRBJ1-4|11
CASTQGEKLFF
TGTGCCAGCACCCAGGGTGAAAAACTGTTTTTT
>-|TRBD2|TRBV18|TRBJ2-1|12
CASAPSGGEQFF
TGTGCCAGCGCCCCTAGCGGGGGGGAGCAGTTCTTC
>-|TRBD1|TRBV18|TRBJ2-7|15
CASSPGGDRAGEQYF
TGTGCCAGCTCACCGGGGGGGGACAGGGCGGGCGAGCAGTACTTC
>once|-|TRBV7-6|TRBJ2-7|11
CASGHPYEQYF
TGTGCCAGCGGCCATCCCTACGAGCAGTACTTC
>-|-|TRBV7-9|TRBJ1-2|15
CASSATRQGDYGYTF
TGTGCCAGCAGCGCCACTCGACAAGGGGACTATGGCTACACCTTC
>-|-|TRBV11-2|TRBJ2-1|13
CASSRSPGNEQFF
TGTGCCAGCAGCCGATCTCCAGGCAATGAGCAGTTCTTC
>-|-|TRBV12-3/TRBV12-4|TRBJ1-1|13
CASSLLYGFGAFF
TGTGCCAGCAGTTTGTTGTACGGGTTTGGAGCTTTCTTT
>-|TRBD1|TRBV29-1|TRBJ2-1|15
CSVEGQGASYNEQFF
TGCAGCGTTGAGGGACAGGGAGCCTCCTACAATGAGCAGTTCTTC
>-|TRBD2|TRBV3-1/TRBV3-2|TRBJ2-1|17
CASSPPPGLAGGNEQFF
TGTGCCAGCAGCCCCCCCCCGGGACTAGCGGGAGGCAATGAGCAGTTCTTC
>-|-|TRBV21-1|TRBJ2-1|18
CASSKGVRQGGIHNEQFF
TGTGCCAGCAGCAAAGGAGTCAGACAGGGGGGAATCCACAATGAGCAGTTCTTC
>-|-|TRBV12-5|TRBJ2-5|19
CASGLARSARPPVGETQYF
TGTGCTAGTGGTTTGGCCCGAAGCGCCCGGCCTCCGGTGGGAGAGACCCAGTACTTC
>-|-|TRBV28|TRBJ2-7|13
CASSRTMVYEQYF
TGTGCCAGCAGCCGAACTATGGTATACGAGCAGTACTTC
>-|TRBD2|TRBV27|TRBJ2-1|18
CASSETGGGTSSYNEQFF
TGTGCCAGCAGCGAGACAGGAGGGGGGACTAGCAGCTACAATGAGCAGTTCTTC
>-|-|TRBV18|TRBJ1-5|14
CASSGDGGDQPQHF
TGTGCCAGCTCAGGCGACGGGGGGGATCAGCCCCAGCATTTT
>-|TRBD1|TRBV6-2/TRBV6-3|TRBJ1-2|16
CASSWGDSGSNYGYTF
TGTGCCAGCAGTTGGGGGGACAGTGGATCTAACTATGGCTACACCTTC
>once|-|TRBV21-1|TRBJ2-7|20
CASSTRISITRDRGSYEQYF
TGTGCCAGCAGCACCCGGATTTCCATAACCCGGGACAGGGGGTCCTACGAGCAGTACTTC
>few|-|TRBV18|TRBJ1-1|15
CASSPRGGVNTEAFF
TGTGCCAGCTCACCCCGGGGAGGGGTGAACACTGAAGCTTTCTTT
>-|-|TRBV19|TRBJ2-4|17
CASSQQGLSAAKNIQYF
TGTGCCAGTAGCCAACAGGGTCTTAGCGCGGCCAAAAACATTCAGTACTTC
>-|-|TRBV2|TRBJ1-2|14
CASSHEGGNYGYTF
TGTGCCAGCAGCCACGAGGGTGGTAACTATGGCTACACCTTC
>-|TRBD2|TRBV24-1|TRBJ2-7|16
CATSDGLAENSYEQYF
TGTGCCACCAGTGATGGACTAGCGGAGAACTCCTACGAGCAGTACTTC
>-|TRBD2|TRBV20-1|TRBJ2-1|17
CSASLAGVPISYNEQFF
TGCAGTGCTAGTTTAGCGGGAGTTCCAATCTCCTACAATGAGCAGTTCTTC